This T cell receptor beta chain is from a study of shared clonotypes between healthy human individuals. Study-wide findings and caveats: Clonotypes shared by all four sorted-subset donors had higher generation probabilities than non-shared clonotypes.

With regard to this clone: No antigen is known for it.

Trimming pared 2 bases from V and 4 bases from J, leaving 18 bases between. The CDR3 is 16 amino acids. Germline V gives CDR1 MNHEY, CDR2 SVGAGI. Assay execution took place at the deep level. The authors loaded roughly 200 ng DNA, roughly 33,000 T cell genomes, into sorted-subset replicate PCRs. In the original workflow: Quality scores were absent from the junction-only immunoSEQ sequences, so filtering differed. TCRdb's copy holds only in-frame clones and misses some; the assay was immunoSEQ multiplex PCR. That table gives V, J and clone size, and the DNA gave D and trimming. The sample shows some 2,000,000 clones, about 95% of them seen only once. Naive CD8 cells, CD45RO-negative and positively selected for CCR7, excluded terminally differentiated effector memory CD45RA+ cells.

The TCR originated in a man aged 18 to 30 in good health. Sequences were obtained from naive CD8+ T cells sorted from blood. The gene calls are TRBV6-5 and TRBJ2-7; D gene uncertain. The CDR3 coding sequence is TGTGCCAGCAGTTACGACCAAGGACGGCCCCTTTACGAGCAGTACTTC. This translates into CASSYDQGRPLYEQYF.